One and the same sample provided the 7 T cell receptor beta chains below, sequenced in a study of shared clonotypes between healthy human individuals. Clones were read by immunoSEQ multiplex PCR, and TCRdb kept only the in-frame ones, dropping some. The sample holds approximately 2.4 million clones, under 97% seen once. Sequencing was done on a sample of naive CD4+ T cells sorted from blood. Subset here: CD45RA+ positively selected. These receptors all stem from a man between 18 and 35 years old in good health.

CDR3 in amino acids: CAWSVERIEFF. The CDR3 DNA follows: TGTGCCTGGAGTGTGGAGAGAATCGAGTTCTTC. The V and J genes are TRBV30 and TRBJ2-1; D remains ambiguous. Trimming took 0 bases from V and 14 from J, leaving 11 bases between them. CDR3 length equals 11 residues. CDR1 GTSNPN and CDR2 SVGIG come from the germline V gene (reference sequence).

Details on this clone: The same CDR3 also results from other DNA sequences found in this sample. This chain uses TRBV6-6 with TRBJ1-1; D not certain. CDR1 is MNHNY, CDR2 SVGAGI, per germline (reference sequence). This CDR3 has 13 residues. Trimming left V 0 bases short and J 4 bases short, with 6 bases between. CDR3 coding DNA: TGTGCCAGCAGTTACTCGGGCGGCACTGAAGCTTTCTTT. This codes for CASSYSGGTEAFF.

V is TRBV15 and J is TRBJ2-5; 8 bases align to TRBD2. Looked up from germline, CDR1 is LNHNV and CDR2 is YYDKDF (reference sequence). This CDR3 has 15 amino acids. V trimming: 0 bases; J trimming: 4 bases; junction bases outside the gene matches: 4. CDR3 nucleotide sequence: TGTGCCACCAGCAGAGATCGGAGCGGGGGAGAGACCCAGTACTTC. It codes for CATSRDRSGGETQYF.

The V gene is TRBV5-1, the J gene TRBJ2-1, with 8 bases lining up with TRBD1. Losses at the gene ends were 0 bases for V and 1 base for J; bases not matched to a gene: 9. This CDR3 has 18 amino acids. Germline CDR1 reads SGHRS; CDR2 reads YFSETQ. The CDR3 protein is CASSLARGTGVSYNEQFF. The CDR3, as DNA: TGCGCCAGCAGCTTGGCTCGGGGGACAGGCGTTTCCTACAATGAGCAGTTCTTC.

This CDR3 is CASSPRGPDTQYF. Written as DNA, the CDR3 is TGTGCCAGCAGCCCCCGGGGGCCAGATACGCAGTATTTT. The V gene is TRBV6-5, the J gene TRBJ2-3; possibly TRBD1 or TRBD2 for D (6 bases each). The CDR3 sequence is 13 residues long. Trimming took off 6 bases at V and 4 bases at J, with 11 bases between the two ends. The germline gives CDR1 MNHEY, CDR2 SVGAGI.

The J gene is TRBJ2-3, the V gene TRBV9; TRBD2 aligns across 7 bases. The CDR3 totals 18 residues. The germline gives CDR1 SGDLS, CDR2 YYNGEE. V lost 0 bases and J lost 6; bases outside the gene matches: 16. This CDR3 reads CASSVASASGLIGDTQYF. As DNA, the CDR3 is TGTGCCAGCAGCGTAGCTTCGGCTAGCGGTTTAATAGGGGATACGCAGTATTTT.

Written as DNA, the CDR3 is TGTGCCAGCAGCTTCGAGGCAGATACGCAGTATTTT. Protein sequence: CASSFEADTQYF. The genes are TRBV5-4 and TRBJ2-3; D not resolved. The CDR3 contains 12 residues. Germline V CDR1 and CDR2: SGHNT, YYREEE (reference sequence). The V gene lost 2 bases and the J gene lost 4 bases, with 5 bases spanning the gap.